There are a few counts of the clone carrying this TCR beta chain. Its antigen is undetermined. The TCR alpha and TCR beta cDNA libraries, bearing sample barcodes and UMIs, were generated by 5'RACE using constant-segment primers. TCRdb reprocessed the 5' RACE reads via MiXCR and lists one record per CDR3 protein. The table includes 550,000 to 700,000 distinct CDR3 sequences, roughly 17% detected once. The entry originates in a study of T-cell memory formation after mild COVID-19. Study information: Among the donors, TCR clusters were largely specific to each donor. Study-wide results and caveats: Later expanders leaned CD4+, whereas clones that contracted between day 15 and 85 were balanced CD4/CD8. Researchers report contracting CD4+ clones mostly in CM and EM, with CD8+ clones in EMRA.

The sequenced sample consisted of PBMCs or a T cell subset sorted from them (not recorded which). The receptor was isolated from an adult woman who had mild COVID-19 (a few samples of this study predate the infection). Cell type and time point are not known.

CDR3 amino acids: CASSLIRSATNEKLFF. The CDR3 DNA is TGCGCCAGCAGCTTGATTCGGAGTGCAACTAATGAAAAACTGTTTTTT. The rearrangement links TRBV5-1 to TRBJ1-4; D ambiguous. This CDR3 is built from 16 residues. Trimming stripped 1 base from V and 0 bases from J, with 10 bases between. The germline V gene has CDR1 SGHRS and CDR2 YFSETQ.